These 9 T cell receptor beta chains share one sample of origin, sequenced in a study of T cell responses to AZD1222 COVID-19 vaccine. TCRdb's copy holds only in-frame clones and misses some; the assay was immunoSEQ multiplex PCR. The table includes about 78,000 clones, roughly 88% detected once. Sequences were derived from peripheral blood, sampled on day 0 of MenACWY control vaccination. These receptors were obtained from an adult in good health.

The chain combines TRBV19 with TRBJ2-1, with TRBD2 matching 14 bases. The CDR3 runs to 16 residues. Germline lookup yields CDR1 LNHDA and CDR2 SQIVND (reference sequence). The V and J ends lost 3 bases and 6 bases, in that order; junction bases with no gene match: 4. The chain's CDR3 is CASSMLGLAGVNEQFF. The CDR3 DNA is TGTGCCAGTAGTATGTTGGGACTAGCGGGGGTCAATGAGCAGTTCTTC.

This chain connects TRBV5-6 to TRBJ1-3, with D unresolved. CDR3 length: 12 amino acids. Germline V gives CDR1 SGHDT, CDR2 YYEEEE. V lost 4 bases, J lost 4 bases, and 6 bases lay in between. CDR3 sequence: CASSPGGNTIYF. The CDR3 nucleotides are TGTGCCAGCAGCCCGGGAGGAAACACCATATATTTT.

This clone appeared a single time. V gene TRBV10-1 combines with J gene TRBJ1-1, with TRBD1 matching 7 bases. The CDR3 runs to 13 residues. CDR1 is WNHNN, CDR2 SYGVQD, per germline (reference sequence). With 5 bases clipped from V and 9 bases from J, the junction kept 9 bases outside the gene matches. For the CDR3, the DNA is TGCGCCAGCAGTCCAATTGGACAGGCCAAAGCTTTCTTT. Its protein is CASSPIGQAKAFF.

This chain connects TRBV20-1 to TRBJ1-1; D is ambiguous. Trimming took off 3 bases at V and 1 base at J, with 9 bases between the two ends. CDR3 length: 13 residues. The V gene's germline CDR1 is DFQATT and CDR2 SNEGSKA (reference sequence). CDR3 loop: CSASWRENTEAFF. The DNA of the CDR3 is TGCAGTGCTAGTTGGCGGGAGAACACTGAAGCTTTCTTT.

This sequence joins TRBV9 and TRBJ1-3; no definite D call. Deletions cut 0 bases from V and 4 bases from J, with 5 bases between. There are 13 residues in the CDR3. Germline V gene lookup returns CDR1 SGDLS and CDR2 YYNGEE. CDR3 nucleotide sequence: TGTGCCAGCAGCGTAGCAGGAGGAAACACCATATATTTT. Its protein is CASSVAGGNTIYF.

The rearrangement uses TRBV7-8 and TRBJ1-3; possibly TRBD1 for D (6 bases). The CDR3 totals 15 residues. Trimming left V 2 bases short and J 4 bases short, with 12 bases between. Per germline, CDR1 SGHVS and CDR2 FQNEAQ. CDR3 region: CASSLWAGVGNTIYF. As DNA, the CDR3 is TGTGCCAGCAGCTTATGGGCAGGGGTCGGAAACACCATATATTTT.

The sample holds a few counts of this clone. The chain uses TRBV19 and TRBJ1-5, with D possibly TRBD1 on 6 matching bases. This CDR3 region has 13 residues. V was shortened by 6 bases and J by 3 bases, with 9 bases between the two germline ends. Germline V gene sequence: CDR1 LNHDA, CDR2 SQIVND (reference sequence). The CDR3 region is CASSRGYNQPQHF. The CDR3 nucleotides read TGTGCCAGTAGCAGGGGTTACAATCAGCCCCAGCATTTT.

The V gene is TRBV6-5, the J gene TRBJ2-2; D is uncertain. V was cut by 7 bases and J by 0 bases, with 12 bases left in between. The CDR3 spans 15 residues. Germline V gene data show CDR1 as MNHEY and CDR2 as SVGAGI. CDR3: CASKLKSSNTGELFF. CDR3 nucleotide sequence: TGTGCCAGCAAGCTCAAGTCTTCGAACACCGGGGAGCTGTTTTTT.

The chain recombines TRBV2 with TRBJ2-5; 7 bases map to TRBD2. The CDR3 spans 13 residues. Germline values: CDR1 SNHLY, CDR2 FYNNEI. The junction had 7 bases not matched to a gene; V was cut back by 10 bases and J by 2 bases. In nucleotides, the CDR3 is TGTGCCACGTGGGCGGGGGTTCAAGAGACCCAGTACTTC. Residues: CATWAGVQETQYF. Full variable domain (missing parts from reference TRBV2 and TRBJ2-5): EPEVTQTPSHQVTQMGQEVILRCVPISNHLYFYWYRQILGQKVEFLVSFYNNEISEKSEIFDDQFSVERPDGSNFTLKIRSTKLEDSAMYFCATWAGVQETQYFGPGTRLLVL.